One and the same sample provided the 28 T cell receptor beta chains below, sequenced in a study of shared clonotypes between healthy human individuals. Some clones are missing from TCRdb's copy, which holds only in-frame ones; the method was immunoSEQ multiplex PCR. This sample has about 680,000 clones, with around 73% found just once. Sequencing used memory CD4+ T cells sorted from blood. Subset meaning: CD45RA-negative fraction. The receptors stem from a woman between 25 and 40 years old in good health.

This clone was seen just once. This sequence joins TRBV29-1 and TRBJ1-1; tentative D call: TRBD1 (6 bases). Germline CDR1 reads SQVTM; CDR2 reads ANQGSEA. CDR3 size: 12 residues. Trimming removed 1 base from V and 10 bases from J, with 13 bases in between. Here the CDR3 reads CSVEGGLGVAFF. The CDR3 DNA is TGCAGCGTTGAAGGGGGGCTCGGGGTAGCTTTCTTT.

About this clone: A single base separates this from a much larger clone, so it may be a read error. This chain uses TRBV6-5 with TRBJ2-7, with no clear D. Germline CDR1 MNHEY, CDR2 SVGAGI. This CDR3 is built from 11 residues. The V and J ends lost 5 bases and 1 base respectively, with 3 bases between them. CDR3 coding DNA: TGTGCCAGCAGTCCGTCCTACGAGCAGTACTTC. Its translation: CASSPSYEQYF.

The rearrangement links TRBV6-1 to TRBJ2-7, with 8 nucleotides matching TRBD1. There are 14 residues in the CDR3. Germline CDR1 MNHNS, CDR2 SASEGT. Losses at the gene ends were 5 bases for V and 4 bases for J; bases not matched to a gene: 7. This CDR3 reads CASSRTGNPYEQYF. In nucleotides, the CDR3 is TGTGCCAGCAGTCGGACAGGGAATCCTTACGAGCAGTACTTC.

The V gene is TRBV10-3, the J gene TRBJ2-6; the D gene is possibly TRBD1 (6 bases). The CDR3 runs to 15 residues. Trimming removed 8 bases from V and 0 bases from J, with 11 bases in between. Germline V gene lookup returns CDR1 ENHRY and CDR2 SYGVKD. The CDR3 coding sequence is TGTGCCATCGGACAGTCCAGCTCTGGGGCCAACGTCCTGACTTTC. Translated, it gives CAIGQSSSGANVLTF.

The V gene is TRBV19, the J gene TRBJ2-3, with D tentatively TRBD1 (6 bases). Germline CDR1 LNHDA, CDR2 SQIVND (reference sequence). This CDR3 contains 15 residues. V was cut by 3 bases and J by 0 bases, with 10 bases left in between. The CDR3 protein is CASSIGTISTDTQYF. CDR3 in DNA: TGTGCCAGTAGTATCGGGACAATTAGCACAGATACGCAGTATTTT.

The V call is TRBV27, the J call TRBJ2-7; TRBD2 matches at 12 bases. J was trimmed by 2 bases and V by 7 bases; bases with no gene match: 6. There are 15 residues in the CDR3. The germline CDR1 and CDR2 sequences are MNHEY and SMNVEV (reference sequence). CDR3 protein: CASTSLAGGAYEQYF. As DNA, the CDR3 is TGTGCCAGCACTTCACTAGCGGGAGGAGCCTACGAGCAGTACTTC.

The gene calls are TRBV4-2 and TRBJ2-3; possibly TRBD1 or TRBD2 for D (5 bases each). CDR3 length: 14 residues. V was clipped by 1 base and J by 0 bases, with 5 bases between them. Germline-derived CDR1 and CDR2 are LGHNA and YNFKEQ. CDR3 DNA: TGTGCCAGCAGCCAAGGGGGGAGCACAGATACGCAGTATTTT. This gives the protein CASSQGGSTDTQYF.

The V gene is TRBV7-9, the J gene TRBJ2-5; D is tentatively TRBD1 or TRBD2 (5 bases each). With 11 bases removed from V and 2 bases from J, the gap between germline ends came to 18 bases. Germline CDR1 is SEHNR and CDR2 is FQNEAQ (reference sequence). The CDR3 sequence is 14 residues long. The CDR3 reads CAYTPGRQQETQYF. DNA of the CDR3: TGTGCCTACACCCCGGGGAGACAGCAAGAGACCCAGTACTTC.

This rearrangement joins TRBV28 to TRBJ1-2; D ambiguous. Germline CDR1 and CDR2: MDHEN and SYDVKM. CDR3 size: 14 residues. The V end was cut by 7 bases, the J end by 4 bases, with 16 bases between. The CDR3 DNA reads as TGTGCCAGCACCCCGCCAGCAGCGACCTATGGCTACACCTTC. Its protein is CASTPPAATYGYTF.

The CDR3 protein is CASSLWAGRYEQYF. DNA of the CDR3: TGTGCCAGCAGCTTATGGGCAGGGCGCTACGAGCAGTACTTC. The J gene is TRBJ2-7, the V gene TRBV7-8; a weak D match, TRBD1 (5 bases). V was trimmed by 2 bases and J by 3 bases, leaving 11 bases between them. CDR3 size: 14 residues. Looked up from germline, CDR1 is SGHVS and CDR2 is FQNEAQ.

The J gene is TRBJ2-1, the V gene TRBV30; D is tentatively TRBD1 or TRBD2 (5 bases each). The CDR3 extends over 15 amino acids. Germline CDR1 and CDR2: GTSNPN and SVGIG (reference sequence). Trimming pared 0 bases from V and 6 bases from J, leaving 15 bases between. This CDR3 is CAWSVGLAQGNEQFF. The CDR3 nucleotides read TGTGCCTGGAGTGTAGGTCTAGCCCAGGGCAATGAGCAGTTCTTC.

This chain uses TRBV7-9 with TRBJ1-2; D unresolved. This CDR3 region has 15 residues. Germline V gives CDR1 SEHNR, CDR2 FQNEAQ (reference sequence). Deletions cut 0 bases from V and 6 bases from J, with 14 bases between. The CDR3 protein is CASSLAPLPLNGYTF. CDR3 nucleotides: TGTGCCAGCAGCTTAGCGCCCCTACCATTGAATGGCTACACCTTC.

This clone appeared once. CDR3 coding DNA: TGTGCCAGCAGCTTAACCCAGGGATACACAGATACGCAGTATTTT. Translation: CASSLTQGYTDTQYF. The V and J genes are TRBV13 and TRBJ2-3; possible D gene TRBD1, 5 bases. Germline V gene lookup returns CDR1 PRHDT and CDR2 FYEKMQ (reference sequence). V lost 2 bases, J lost 2 bases, and 11 bases lay in between. This CDR3 is 15 amino acids long.

The chain couples TRBV25-1 to TRBJ2-3, with 7 bases identical to TRBD2. CDR1 MGHDK and CDR2 SYGVNS come from the germline V gene. The junction had 7 bases not matched to a gene; V was cut back by 6 bases and J by 1 base. This CDR3 region has 15 residues. For the CDR3, the DNA is TGTGCCAGCAGCCCAAACCGGGGGGGCACAGATACGCAGTATTTT. Its translation is CASSPNRGGTDTQYF.

The V and J genes are TRBV25-1 and TRBJ1-1, with a weak D call TRBD1 (6 bases). Germline loops: CDR1 MGHDK, CDR2 SYGVNS. Trimming cost V 5 bases and J 5 bases, with 27 bases left between them. The CDR3 covers 18 residues. CDR3 bases: TGTGCCAGCAGTTCCACTCGCCAAAGACAGGTTTTAAGGACTGAAGCTTTCTTT. Amino acids: CASSSTRQRQVLRTEAFF. Drawing the rest from reference TRBV25-1 and TRBJ1-1, the complete variable domain is EADIYQTPRYLVIGTGKKITLECSQTMGHDKMYWYQQDPGMELHLIHYSYGVNSTEKGDLSSESTVSRIRTEHFPLTLESARPSHTSQYLCASSSTRQRQVLRTEAFFGQGTRLTVV.

J is TRBJ2-5 and V is TRBV20-1; D gene ambiguous. Trimming cost V 6 bases and J 5 bases, with 10 bases left between them. Germline assignment: CDR1 DFQATT and CDR2 SNEGSKA (reference sequence). The CDR3 consists of 11 residues. This CDR3 is CSAQSRETQYF. The CDR3 DNA sequence: TGCAGTGCCCAGAGCAGGGAGACCCAGTACTTC.

This rearrangement joins TRBV6-5 to TRBJ2-2; 11 nucleotides line up with TRBD1. This CDR3 has 15 amino acids. J gave up 6 bases and V 6 bases, and 6 bases lay outside the gene matches. Germline CDR1 and CDR2: MNHEY and SVGAGI. The CDR3: CASSSGQGAAGELFF. The CDR3 DNA sequence: TGTGCCAGCAGCTCAGGACAGGGGGCTGCCGGGGAGCTGTTTTTT.

The V gene is TRBV5-1, the J gene TRBJ1-1; possible D gene TRBD1, 5 bases. Trimming shortened V by 4 bases and J by 5 bases, and 21 bases separated the two germline ends. CDR3 length equals 16 residues. CDR1 SGHRS and CDR2 YFSETQ come from the germline V gene. The CDR3 DNA follows: TGCGCCAGCAGCCTCCGACCGACAGACGAACGGACTGAAGCTTTCTTT. Encoded protein: CASSLRPTDERTEAFF.

The sample holds one count of this clone. The rearrangement uses TRBV11-2 and TRBJ2-7; tentative D call: TRBD1 (6 bases). V was pared by 2 bases and J by 6 bases, with 20 bases between. There are 16 residues in the CDR3. Germline V CDR1 and CDR2: SGHAT, FQNNGV. The CDR3 region has the DNA TGTGCCAGCAGCTTACACCTCGGACAGAGCTTAGGCGAGCAGTACTTC. As protein: CASSLHLGQSLGEQYF.

This clone was seen once. The chain uses TRBV19 and TRBJ1-1; D gene uncertain. Between the trimmed V and J ends, which lost 5 bases and 4 bases, there was a span of 17 bases. CDR3 length: 15 residues. Germline V gene lookup returns CDR1 LNHDA and CDR2 SQIVND (reference sequence). In DNA, the CDR3 is TGTGCCAGTAGTCCTCGGACTGGGTCGAGCACTGAAGCTTTCTTT. It translates to CASSPRTGSSTEAFF.

This sequence joins TRBV4-1 and TRBJ1-4; D is perhaps TRBD1 (6 bases). CDR1 MGHRA and CDR2 YSYEKL come from the germline V gene. This CDR3 comprises 16 residues. Trimming left V 1 base short and J 6 bases short, with 15 bases between. The CDR3 spells CASSQAGAGADEKLFF. The DNA of the CDR3 is TGCGCCAGCAGCCAAGCGGGGGCGGGAGCGGATGAAAAACTGTTTTTT.

The genes are TRBV9 and TRBJ1-2; weak D call: TRBD1 (5 bases). The CDR3 loop spans 13 amino acids. Germline CDR1 reads SGDLS; CDR2 reads YYNGEE. V was shortened by 5 bases and J by 2 bases, with 10 bases between the two germline ends. CDR3 nucleotides: TGTGCCAGCAGTGAGGGGCAAAACTATGGCTACACCTTC. This gives the protein CASSEGQNYGYTF.

The chain is built from TRBV7-3 and TRBJ2-3; 10 bases match TRBD2. Looked up from germline, CDR1 is SGHTA and CDR2 is FQGTGA. Unmatched junction bases numbered 4, after V lost 3 bases and J lost 1 base. The CDR3 is made up of 16 amino acids. The CDR3 region has the DNA TGTGCCAGCAGCTTTTCCCTAGCGGGGGGCACAGATACGCAGTATTTT. This encodes CASSFSLAGGTDTQYF.

The chain has TRBV11-2 and TRBJ2-5; TRBD1 agrees at 9 bases. V lost 0 bases, J lost 10 bases, and 9 bases stayed unmatched. Germline V lookup: CDR1 SGHAT, CDR2 FQNNGV. The CDR3 consists of 15 residues. The CDR3 bases are TGTGCCAGCAGCTTAGAGGGACAGGGAAAGGGGAGCCAGTACTTC. Residues: CASSLEGQGKGSQYF.

V is TRBV5-6 and J is TRBJ1-2, with 8 bases identical to TRBD1. Germline assignment: CDR1 SGHDT and CDR2 YYEEEE. With V trimmed by 4 bases and J by 7 bases, 9 bases remained unmatched. The CDR3 extends over 14 amino acids. The CDR3, as DNA: TGTGCCAGCAGCCCGCTAGGTACAGGGGGTGGCTACACCTTC. Translation gives CASSPLGTGGGYTF.

This sequence joins TRBV28 and TRBJ2-3, with 8 bases identical to TRBD2. V shed 4 bases and J 1 base; nucleotides not matched to a gene: 4. Germline lookup yields CDR1 MDHEN and CDR2 SYDVKM. CDR3 length: 15 residues. The CDR3 is CASSSQRERTDTQYF. The CDR3 DNA is TGTGCCAGCAGTTCCCAGCGGGAGCGCACAGATACGCAGTATTTT.

The chain has TRBV10-2 and TRBJ2-7, with D maybe TRBD1 (6 bases). CDR3 length equals 13 residues. Germline CDR1 reads WSHSY; CDR2 reads SAAADI. V lost 8 bases, J lost 2 bases, and 13 bases lay in between. DNA for the CDR3: TGCGCCAGCGCCGGACAGAAAGCCTACGAGCAGTACTTC. Its protein is CASAGQKAYEQYF.

A remark on this clone: This may come from a read error, since a much larger clone is one base off. The V gene is TRBV5-1, the J gene TRBJ1-3, with D uncertain. Germline V gene data show CDR1 as SGHRS and CDR2 as YFSETQ. CDR3 size: 14 residues. V dropped 0 bases and J dropped 2 bases, with 6 bases sitting between them. The CDR3 reads CASSLGTTGNTIYF. The CDR3 DNA sequence: TGCGCCAGCAGCTTGGGGACGACTGGAAACACCATATATTTT.